This T cell receptor beta chain was captured in a study of Ad26.COV2.S vaccination and SARS-CoV-2 variants. The length of the CDR3 is 15 residues. From germline, CDR1 is SGHTA and CDR2 FQGTGA. With V trimmed by 4 bases and J by 4 bases, 6 bases remained unmatched. Measured with immunoSEQ multiplex PCR; TCRdb has only the in-frame clones, and not every one. Here the sample spans 500,000 or so clones, 87% being singletons. As to treatment: some 20 received Ad26.COV2.S at low or high dose, single or two shots; several received placebo; per-sample allocation not given. Sample collection was performed on day 63 after the first vaccine or placebo injection.

The gene calls are TRBV7-3 and TRBJ2-3, with 9 positions matching TRBD1. The sequence derives from a person aged 18-60 years who received the Ad26.COV2.S COVID-19 vaccine or a placebo. The source material was peripheral blood, sampled in a trial of Ad26.COV2.S vaccine versus placebo. This CDR3 reads CASSSAGQGPDTQYF. The CDR3 DNA sequence: TGTGCCAGCAGCTCCGCGGGACAGGGACCAGATACGCAGTATTTT.